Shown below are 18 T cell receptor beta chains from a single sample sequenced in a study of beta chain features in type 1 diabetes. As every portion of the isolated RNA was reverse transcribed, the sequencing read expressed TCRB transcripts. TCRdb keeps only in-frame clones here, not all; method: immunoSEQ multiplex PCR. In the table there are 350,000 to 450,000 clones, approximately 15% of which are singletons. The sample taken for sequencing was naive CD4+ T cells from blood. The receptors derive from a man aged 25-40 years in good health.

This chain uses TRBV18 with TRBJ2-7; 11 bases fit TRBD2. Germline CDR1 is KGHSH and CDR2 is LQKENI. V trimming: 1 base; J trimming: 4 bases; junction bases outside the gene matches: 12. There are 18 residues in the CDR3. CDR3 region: CASSPRGTSGAFGYEQYF. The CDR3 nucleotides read TGTGCCAGCTCACCACGAGGGACTAGCGGCGCTTTTGGGTACGAGCAGTACTTC.

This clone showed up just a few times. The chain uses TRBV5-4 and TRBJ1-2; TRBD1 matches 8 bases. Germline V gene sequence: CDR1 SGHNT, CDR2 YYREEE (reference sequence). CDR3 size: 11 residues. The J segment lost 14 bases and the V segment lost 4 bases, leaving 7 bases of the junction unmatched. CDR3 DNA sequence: TGTGCCAGCAGCCATGGGACAGGAAGTACCTTC. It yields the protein CASSHGTGSTF.

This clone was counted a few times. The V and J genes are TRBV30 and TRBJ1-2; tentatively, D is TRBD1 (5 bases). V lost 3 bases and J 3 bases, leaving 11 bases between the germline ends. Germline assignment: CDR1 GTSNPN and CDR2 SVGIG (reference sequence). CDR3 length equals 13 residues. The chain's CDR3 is CAWSTQGHYGYTF. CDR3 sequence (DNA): TGTGCCTGGAGCACCCAGGGTCACTATGGCTACACCTTC.

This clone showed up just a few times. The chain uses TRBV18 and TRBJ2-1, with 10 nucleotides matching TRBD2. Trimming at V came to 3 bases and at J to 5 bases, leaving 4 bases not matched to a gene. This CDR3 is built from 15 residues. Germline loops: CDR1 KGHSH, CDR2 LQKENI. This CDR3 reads CASSPGLARNNEQFF. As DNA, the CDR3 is TGTGCCAGCTCACCGGGACTAGCGAGGAACAATGAGCAGTTCTTC.

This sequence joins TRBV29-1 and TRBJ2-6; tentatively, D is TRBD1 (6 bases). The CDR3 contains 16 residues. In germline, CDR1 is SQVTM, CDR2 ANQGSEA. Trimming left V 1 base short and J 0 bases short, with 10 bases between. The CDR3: CSVEAGTPSGANVLTF. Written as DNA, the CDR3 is TGCAGCGTTGAAGCCGGGACACCCTCTGGGGCCAACGTCCTGACTTTC.

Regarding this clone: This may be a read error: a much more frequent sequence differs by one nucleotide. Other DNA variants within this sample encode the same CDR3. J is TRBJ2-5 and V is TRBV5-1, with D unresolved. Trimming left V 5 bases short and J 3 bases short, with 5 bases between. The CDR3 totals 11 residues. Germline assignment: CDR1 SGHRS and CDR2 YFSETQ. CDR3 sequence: CASSREETQYF. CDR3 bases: TGCGCCAGCAGTCGGGAAGAGACCCAGTACTTC. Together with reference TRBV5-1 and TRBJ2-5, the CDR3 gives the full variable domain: KAGVTQTPRYLIKTRGQQVTLSCSPISGHRSVSWYQQTPGQGLQFLFEYFSETQRNKGNFPGRFSGRQFSNSRSEMNVSTLELGDSALYLCASSREETQYFGPGTRLLVL.

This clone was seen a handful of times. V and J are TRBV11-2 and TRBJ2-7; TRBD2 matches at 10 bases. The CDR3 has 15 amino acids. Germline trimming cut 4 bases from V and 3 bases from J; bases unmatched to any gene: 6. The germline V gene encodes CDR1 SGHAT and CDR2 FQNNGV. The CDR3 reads CASSWKLAGNYEQYF. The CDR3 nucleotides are TGTGCCAGCAGCTGGAAACTAGCGGGGAACTACGAGCAGTACTTC.

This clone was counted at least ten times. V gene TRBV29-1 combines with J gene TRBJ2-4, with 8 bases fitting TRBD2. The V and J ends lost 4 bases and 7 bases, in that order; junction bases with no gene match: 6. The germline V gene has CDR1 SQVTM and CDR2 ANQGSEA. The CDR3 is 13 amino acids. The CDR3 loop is CSVGVAGRNIQYF. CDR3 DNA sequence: TGCAGCGTTGGGGTAGCGGGAAGGAACATTCAGTACTTC.

Here the CDR3 DNA reads TGTGCCAGCAGCTTGGGCGCGACAGGGGGTCGGACTGAAGCTTTCTTT. Translated: CASSLGATGGRTEAFF. V usage is TRBV7-9 and J usage is TRBJ1-1; 9 nucleotides match TRBD1. The J segment lost 5 bases and the V segment lost 3 bases, leaving 10 bases of the junction unmatched. Germline CDR1 is SEHNR and CDR2 is FQNEAQ (reference sequence). There are 16 residues in the CDR3.

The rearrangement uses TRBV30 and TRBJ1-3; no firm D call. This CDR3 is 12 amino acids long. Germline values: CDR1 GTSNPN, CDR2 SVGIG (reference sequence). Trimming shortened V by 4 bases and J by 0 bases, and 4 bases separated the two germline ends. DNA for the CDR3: TGTGCCTGGAAAAGCTCTGGAAACACCATATATTTT. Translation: CAWKSSGNTIYF.

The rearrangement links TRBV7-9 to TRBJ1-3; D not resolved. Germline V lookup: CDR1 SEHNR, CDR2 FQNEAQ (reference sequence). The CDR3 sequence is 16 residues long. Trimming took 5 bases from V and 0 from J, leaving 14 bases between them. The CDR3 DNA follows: TGTGCCAGCAGCCAGAGCAGCCGAGTCTCTGGAAACACCATATATTTT. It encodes CASSQSSRVSGNTIYF.

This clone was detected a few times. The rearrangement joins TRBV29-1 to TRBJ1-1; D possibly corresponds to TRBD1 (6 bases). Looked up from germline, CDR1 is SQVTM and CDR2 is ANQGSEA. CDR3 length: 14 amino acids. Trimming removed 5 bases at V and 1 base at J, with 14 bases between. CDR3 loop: CSVLFGTTNTEAFF. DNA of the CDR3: TGCAGCGTTCTATTTGGGACAACGAACACTGAAGCTTTCTTT.

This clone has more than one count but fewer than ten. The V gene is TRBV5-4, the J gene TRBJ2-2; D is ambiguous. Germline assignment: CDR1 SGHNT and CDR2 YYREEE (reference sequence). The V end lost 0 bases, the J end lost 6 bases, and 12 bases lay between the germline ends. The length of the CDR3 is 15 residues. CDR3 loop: CASSLDGLLAGELFF. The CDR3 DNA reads TGTGCCAGCAGCTTGGATGGATTGTTGGCCGGGGAGCTGTTTTTT.

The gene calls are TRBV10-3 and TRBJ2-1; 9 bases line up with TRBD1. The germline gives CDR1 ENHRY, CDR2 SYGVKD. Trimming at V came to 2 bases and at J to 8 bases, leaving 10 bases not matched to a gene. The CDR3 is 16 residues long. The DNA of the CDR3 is TGTGCCATCAGTGAGATATTAAGGACAGGGGTCGATGAGCAGTTCTTC. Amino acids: CAISEILRTGVDEQFF.

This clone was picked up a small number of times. This CDR3 is CASSPMASGYNEQFF. DNA for the CDR3: TGTGCCAGCAGCCCGATGGCTAGCGGTTACAATGAGCAGTTCTTC. The V and J genes are TRBV11-2 and TRBJ2-1; 7 bases fit TRBD2. The CDR3 runs 15 residues. V shed 5 bases and J 4 bases; nucleotides not matched to a gene: 8. Germline V gene data show CDR1 as SGHAT and CDR2 as FQNNGV.

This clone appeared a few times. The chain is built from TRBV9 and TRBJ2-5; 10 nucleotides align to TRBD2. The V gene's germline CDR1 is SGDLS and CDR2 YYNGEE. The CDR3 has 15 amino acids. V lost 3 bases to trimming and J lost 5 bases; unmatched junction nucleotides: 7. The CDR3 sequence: CASSETGLASETQYF. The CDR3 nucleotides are TGTGCCAGCAGCGAAACGGGACTAGCGAGCGAGACCCAGTACTTC.

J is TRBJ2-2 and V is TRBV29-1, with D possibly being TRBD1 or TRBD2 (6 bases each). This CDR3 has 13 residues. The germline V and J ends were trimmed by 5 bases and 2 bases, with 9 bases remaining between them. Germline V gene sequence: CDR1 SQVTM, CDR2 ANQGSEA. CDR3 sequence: CSVSGGNTGELFF. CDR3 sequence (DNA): TGCAGCGTTTCCGGGGGCAACACCGGGGAGCTGTTTTTT.

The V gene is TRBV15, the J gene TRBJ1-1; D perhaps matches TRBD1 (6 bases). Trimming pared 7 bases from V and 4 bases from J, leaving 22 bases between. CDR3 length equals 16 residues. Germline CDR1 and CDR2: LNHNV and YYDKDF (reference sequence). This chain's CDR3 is CATTPELSGAGTEAFF. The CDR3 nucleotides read TGTGCCACCACCCCTGAACTCTCGGGGGCCGGCACTGAAGCTTTCTTT.